The sequence of this T cell receptor (beta chain) was determined in a study of early T cells in non-severe SARS-CoV-2 infection. Study-wide context: Sequenced material consisted of bulk RNA (from unsorted whole blood), and chains were unpaired.

Individual cDNA molecules each received unique molecular identifiers attached to them. Via MiXCR, TCRdb re-called the 5' RACE reads, giving one row per CDR3 protein. The data hold 75,000 to 80,000 distinct CDR3 sequences, with around 11% observed a single time. Germline trimming cut 0 bases from V and 0 bases from J; bases unmatched to any gene: 6. This CDR3 comprises 17 residues. Germline CDR1 reads SGHKS; CDR2 reads YYEKEE (reference sequence). This clonotype was seen at least ten times. Here the sequenced sample was whole blood, taken at baseline. This sequence joins TRBV5-5 and TRBJ1-5; 7 bases match TRBD1. The TCR was taken from an adult who was a healthcare worker with PCR-confirmed SARS-CoV-2 infection or an uninfected control (not recorded which). The CDR3 nucleotides read TGTGCCAGCAGCTTGGTCCCATACAGGGGTAGCAATCAGCCCCAGCATTTT. It encodes CASSLVPYRGSNQPQHF.